This T cell receptor (beta chain) was profiled in a study of cytomegalovirus exposure and HLA in healthy donors. This CDR3 has 14 amino acids. V was pared by 3 bases and J by 0 bases, with 2 bases of the junction left unmatched. In germline, CDR1 is LNHDA, CDR2 SQIVND (reference sequence). About this clone itself: At the DNA level, this CDR3 is encoded by other sequences in the same sample as well.

The table came from immunoSEQ multiplex PCR; TCRdb's copy has only in-frame clones and leaves some out. This table has some 99,000 clones, about nine tenths appearing once. The specimen was PBMCs. The genes are TRBV19 and TRBJ2-7; 7 bases are shared with TRBD2. The clonotype comes from a woman under 30 in good health and CMV-seronegative. For the CDR3, the DNA is TGTGCCAGTAGTATGGGGGGGAGCTCCTACGAGCAGTACTTC. It specifies CASSMGGSSYEQYF.